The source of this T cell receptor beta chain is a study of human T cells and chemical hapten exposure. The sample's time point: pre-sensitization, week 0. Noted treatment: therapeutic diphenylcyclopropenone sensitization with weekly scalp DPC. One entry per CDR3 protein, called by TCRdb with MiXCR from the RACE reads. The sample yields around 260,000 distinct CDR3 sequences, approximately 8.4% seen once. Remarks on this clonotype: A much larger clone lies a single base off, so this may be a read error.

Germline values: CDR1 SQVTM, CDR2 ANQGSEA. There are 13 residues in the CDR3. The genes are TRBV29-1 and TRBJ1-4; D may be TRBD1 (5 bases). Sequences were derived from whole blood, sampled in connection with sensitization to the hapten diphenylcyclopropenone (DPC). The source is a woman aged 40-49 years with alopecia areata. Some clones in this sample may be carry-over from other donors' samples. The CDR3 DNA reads TGCGGCGTTGACGGGGGAACTAATGAAAAACTGTTTTTT. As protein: CGVDGGTNEKLFF.